Following are 30 T cell receptor beta chains from one sample sequenced in a study of CD8+CD57+ T cells in acquired aplastic anemia. Genomic DNA provided the template from which TCR beta VDJ and CDR3 profiles were obtained. TCRdb re-analysed the reads in MiXCR, keeping a single row per CDR3 protein. The sample contains more than 70,000 distinct CDR3 sequences, around 70% of which appear only once. Whoever was chosen for sequencing had shown CD8+CD57+ cell expansion by flow cytometry. The sequenced material came from sorted CD4+, CD8+, or CD8+CD57+ T cells (not recorded which) from PBMCs. The receptor set was obtained from a human donor with aplastic anemia.

The rearrangement links TRBV11-2 to TRBJ1-6; D remains ambiguous. Germline V gene sequence: CDR1 SGHAT, CDR2 FQNNGV. The CDR3 has 13 residues. The germline V and J ends were trimmed by 2 bases and 13 bases, with 12 bases remaining between them. The chain's CDR3 is CASSLSGIDPLHF. In nucleotides, the CDR3 is TGTGCCAGCAGCTTATCCGGGATCGACCCCCTCCACTTT.

This clonotype has only one observation. This chain uses TRBV20-1 with TRBJ1-2; 8 bases agree with TRBD1. This CDR3 spans 15 amino acids. CDR1 DFQATT and CDR2 SNEGSKA come from the germline V gene (reference sequence). V was clipped by 6 bases and J by 5 bases; unmatched bases: 14. The CDR3 reads CSARPDRAGGYGYTF. Written as DNA, the CDR3 is TGCAGTGCCCGGCCGGACAGGGCGGGAGGTTATGGCTACACCTTC.

The chain employs TRBV2 and TRBJ2-5; no reliable D call. The germline CDR1 and CDR2 sequences are SNHLY and FYNNEI. This CDR3 is built from 13 residues. V shed 11 bases and J shed 4 bases, with 17 bases lying between them. The CDR3 nucleotides read TGTGCCTCATCTAAGGTGCTGCGAGAGACCCAGTACTTC. It is translated as CASSKVLRETQYF.

This rearrangement joins TRBV4-1 to TRBJ1-5, with D uncertain. CDR1 and CDR2 (germline): MGHRA, YSYEKL. There are 12 residues in the CDR3. Trimming left V 1 base short and J 6 bases short, with 4 bases between. The CDR3 nucleotides are TGCGCCAGCAGCCAAGGGGGTCAGCCCCAGCATTTT. Its translation is CASSQGGQPQHF.

This clonotype was seen more than once but under ten times. The chain uses TRBV20-1 and TRBJ2-3, with D perhaps TRBD2 (5 bases). The CDR3 is made up of 13 amino acids. The germline V and J ends were trimmed by 6 bases and 4 bases, with 14 bases remaining between them. Germline V gene lookup returns CDR1 DFQATT and CDR2 SNEGSKA (reference sequence). CDR3 nucleotide sequence: TGCAGTGCAAGGATGGCGGGCCCAGATACGCAGTATTTT. It specifies CSARMAGPDTQYF.

This chain connects TRBV2 to TRBJ2-1; no definite D call. Germline V gene data show CDR1 as SNHLY and CDR2 as FYNNEI. V lost 0 bases and J lost 6, with 9 bases in between. The CDR3 runs to 14 residues. The CDR3 DNA follows: TGTGCCAGCAGTGAAGCCCGAGGATTCAATGAGCAGTTCTTC. Translation: CASSEARGFNEQFF. The variable domain in full, with the rest retrieved from reference TRBV2 and TRBJ2-1, is EPEVTQTPSHQVTQMGQEVILRCVPISNHLYFYWYRQILGQKVEFLVSFYNNEISEKSEIFDDQFSVERPDGSNFTLKIRSTKLEDSAMYFCASSEARGFNEQFFGPGTRLTVL.

J is TRBJ2-7 and V is TRBV7-2; no clear D. The CDR3 sequence is 12 residues long. CDR1 and CDR2 (germline): SGHTA, FQGNSA. Between the trimmed V and J ends, which lost 5 bases and 7 bases, there was a span of 12 bases. The CDR3 region is CASSALRVEQYF. Written as DNA, the CDR3 is TGTGCCAGCAGCGCCTTACGGGTTGAGCAGTACTTC.

In DNA, the CDR3 is TGTGCCAGCAGCTTAGTAGGGGAGGTTGGACCCCTCCACTTT. Amino acids: CASSLVGEVGPLHF. The gene calls are TRBV7-8 and TRBJ1-6; tentatively, D is TRBD1 (5 bases). The germline V and J ends were trimmed by 1 base and 12 bases, with 13 bases remaining between them. Germline CDR1 reads SGHVS; CDR2 reads FQNEAQ. The CDR3 is 14 residues long.

This clonotype was seen more than once but under ten times. The rearrangement links TRBV7-6 to TRBJ2-1, with D possibly matching TRBD2 (5 bases). V was pared by 5 bases and J by 0 bases, with 14 bases between. This CDR3 is 16 amino acids long. The V gene's germline CDR1 is SGHVS and CDR2 FNYEAQ. The CDR3 DNA follows: TGTGCCAGCAGCGTCACTAGTCAGAGCTCCTACAATGAGCAGTTCTTC. Translation: CASSVTSQSSYNEQFF.

The chain combines TRBV13 with TRBJ1-1; no clear D gene. This CDR3 is 14 amino acids long. Germline V gene sequence: CDR1 PRHDT, CDR2 FYEKMQ (reference sequence). Trimming stripped 2 bases from V and 5 bases from J, with 12 bases between. CDR3 bases: TGTGCCAGCAGCTTAAGCGGGATTAGGACTGAAGCTTTCTTT. Its translation is CASSLSGIRTEAFF.

The chain employs TRBV7-9 and TRBJ2-7, with 8 bases identical to TRBD1. Germline trimming cut 8 bases from V and 5 bases from J; bases unmatched to any gene: 5. CDR1 is SEHNR, CDR2 FQNEAQ, per germline (reference sequence). This CDR3 has 12 residues. CDR3 bases: TGTGCCAGCGGGACAGGAAGGGACGAGCAGTACTTC. It encodes CASGTGRDEQYF.

V and J are TRBV5-4 and TRBJ1-6; D gene unclear. The length of the CDR3 is 12 residues. Looked up from germline, CDR1 is SGHNT and CDR2 is YYREEE (reference sequence). V was shortened by 4 bases and J by 9 bases, with 8 bases between the two germline ends. The CDR3 DNA follows: TGTGCCAGCAGCCCCGGTACTTCACCCCTCCACTTT. As protein: CASSPGTSPLHF.

This rearrangement joins TRBV7-9 to TRBJ1-1, with D possibly being TRBD1 (5 bases). Germline CDR1 is SEHNR and CDR2 is FQNEAQ (reference sequence). Deletions cut 5 bases from V and 3 bases from J, with 16 bases between. This CDR3 is built from 15 residues. CDR3 protein: CASSPKMRGDTEAFF. The CDR3 DNA reads as TGTGCCAGCAGCCCCAAGATGAGGGGTGACACTGAAGCTTTCTTT.

CDR3 nucleotides: TGTGCCAGTAGTACCGGGACAGGCCCCAATCAGCCCCAGCATTTT. It codes for CASSTGTGPNQPQHF. The V gene is TRBV19, the J gene TRBJ1-5; 8 nucleotides align to TRBD1. Looked up from germline, CDR1 is LNHDA and CDR2 is SQIVND (reference sequence). V was pared by 4 bases and J by 3 bases, with 5 bases of the junction left unmatched. The CDR3 has 15 residues.

The chain carries TRBV29-1 and TRBJ2-3; unclear D gene. The germline V gene has CDR1 SQVTM and CDR2 ANQGSEA. Trimming pared 4 bases from V and 4 bases from J, leaving 18 bases between. The CDR3 totals 15 residues. The CDR3 sequence: CSVGSPQVPPDTQYF. The CDR3 DNA is TGCAGCGTTGGTAGCCCCCAGGTTCCGCCAGATACGCAGTATTTT.

The rearrangement links TRBV2 to TRBJ2-1; D is uncertain. V shed 7 bases and J shed 0 bases, with 10 bases lying between them. This CDR3 is built from 14 residues. CDR1 is SNHLY, CDR2 FYNNEI, per germline. CDR3 coding DNA: TGTGCCAGCAATTCCTTAAACTCCTACAATGAGCAGTTCTTC. Its protein product is CASNSLNSYNEQFF.

Comments on this clonotype: The junction shows a germline mismatch at one end, possibly a read error. The rearrangement links TRBV7-2 to TRBJ2-3; no reliable D call. Per the germline V gene, CDR1 is SGHTA and CDR2 is FQGNSA. The CDR3 is 15 amino acids. The CDR3 sequence is CASSVALAFTDTQYF. For the CDR3, the DNA is TGTGCCAGCAGCGTAGCCCTCGCGTTCACAGATACGCAGTATTTT.

For this clonotype: The junction departs from the called germline gene at one end, perhaps through a read error. The V call is TRBV2, the J call TRBJ1-4, with 7 bases matching TRBD1. Germline V gives CDR1 SNHLY, CDR2 FYNNEI. The CDR3 length is 15 residues. The CDR3 protein is CASGLKQGTYEKLFF. Written as DNA, the CDR3 is TGTGCCAGCGGACTAAAACAGGGGACATATGAAAAACTATTTTTT. The complete variable domain, with remaining parts taken from reference TRBV2 and TRBJ1-4, reads EPEVTQTPSHQVTQMGQEVILRCVPISNHLYFYWYRQILGQKVEFLVSFYNNEISEKSEIFDDQFSVERPDGSNFTLKIRSTKLEDSAMYFCASGLKQGTYEKLFFGSGTQLSVL.

About this clonotype: A read error may produce the germline difference seen at one junction end. The chain joins TRBV20-1 to TRBJ2-1, with 7 nucleotides matching TRBD1. CDR1 is DFQATT and CDR2 is SNEGSKA in the germline V gene (reference sequence). The CDR3 extends over 11 amino acids. In DNA form, the CDR3 reads TGCAGTGCTAGAGGGGGGACAGAGCAGCTCTTC. It translates to CSARGGTEQLF.

The chain employs TRBV7-2 and TRBJ2-1; the D is unclear. The CDR3 loop spans 13 amino acids. V was shortened by 8 bases and J by 6 bases, with 14 bases between the two germline ends. The germline V gene has CDR1 SGHTA and CDR2 FQGNSA. The CDR3: CASAPAPSNEQFF. CDR3 nucleotide sequence: TGTGCCAGCGCCCCCGCACCGAGCAATGAGCAGTTCTTC.

The genes are TRBV29-1 and TRBJ2-7; D possibly matches TRBD1 or TRBD2 (5 bases each). Deletions cut 5 bases from V and 3 bases from J, with 11 bases between. The CDR3 is made up of 12 amino acids. CDR1 is SQVTM and CDR2 is ANQGSEA in the germline V gene. CDR3 sequence (DNA): TGCAGCGTTCTCAGGGACGACTACGAGCAGTACTTC. It is translated as CSVLRDDYEQYF.

The chain carries TRBV29-1 and TRBJ2-1, with 10 bases aligning to TRBD1. Germline values: CDR1 SQVTM, CDR2 ANQGSEA. The CDR3 spans 12 residues. Trimming took 7 bases from V and 9 from J; bases not matched to a gene: 6. The CDR3 spells CSERQGAGEQFF. In DNA, the CDR3 is TGCAGCGAGAGACAGGGGGCAGGTGAGCAGTTCTTC.

This clonotype showed up many times. V and J are TRBV25-1 and TRBJ1-1, with D possibly matching TRBD1 (6 bases). Trimming shortened V by 2 bases and J by 7 bases, and 20 bases separated the two germline ends. CDR1 and CDR2 from the germline V gene are MGHDK and SYGVNS. The CDR3 runs to 16 residues. Here the CDR3 DNA reads TGTGCCAGCAGTGAAGGGGGGGGACATAAGGGAGGTGAAGCTTTCTTT. Translated, it gives CASSEGGGHKGGEAFF.

Of note for this clonotype: One junction end does not reproduce the germline sequence, and a read error may be involved. The V call is TRBV7-3, the J call TRBJ1-1; the D gene is possibly TRBD1 (6 bases). This CDR3 has 13 residues. Germline values: CDR1 SGHTA, CDR2 FQGTGA. This chain's CDR3 is CASSLTGNTAAFF. In DNA form, the CDR3 reads TGTGCCAGCAGCCTAACAGGGAACACTGCAGCTTTCTTT.

This chain connects TRBV15 to TRBJ2-1; D tentatively fits TRBD1 or TRBD2 (6 bases each). This CDR3 is built from 17 residues. V lost 0 bases to trimming and J lost 8 bases, with 20 bases between them. CDR1 and CDR2 from the germline V gene are LNHNV and YYDKDF (reference sequence). The CDR3 here is CATSRDRGRGLGDEQFF. The DNA for the CDR3 is TGTGCCACCAGCAGAGATAGGGGACGGGGGCTCGGGGATGAGCAGTTCTTC.

CDR3 sequence: CATSDNGLGSSYNEQFF. For the CDR3, the DNA is TGTGCCACCAGTGACAATGGTTTGGGGAGCTCCTACAATGAGCAGTTCTTC. The rearrangement uses TRBV24-1 and TRBJ2-1, with a possible D match to TRBD2 (5 bases). Trimming removed 4 bases at V and 0 bases at J, with 15 bases between. Germline V gene lookup returns CDR1 KGHDR and CDR2 SFDVKD. CDR3 length: 17 residues.

This clonotype was counted at least ten times. The chain employs TRBV6-1 and TRBJ2-5; a weak D match, TRBD1 (6 bases). Germline V lookup: CDR1 MNHNS, CDR2 SASEGT. Between the trimmed V and J ends, which lost 4 bases and 4 bases, there was a span of 13 bases. CDR3 size: 14 residues. The CDR3 sequence: CASSGTTGLETQYF. The CDR3 DNA reads as TGTGCCAGCAGTGGAACAACAGGGTTAGAGACCCAGTACTTC.

With respect to this clonotype: Since a much larger clone is just one base distant, this may be a read error. The gene calls are TRBV28 and TRBJ2-2; 10 nucleotides align to TRBD1. The CDR3 length is 16 residues. With V trimmed by 7 bases and J by 2 bases, 7 bases remained unmatched. Germline CDR1 MDHEN, CDR2 SYDVKM. CDR3 in DNA: TGTGCCAGCACACGCCGGACAGGGGGTAACACCGGGGAGCTGTTTTTT. Its protein is CASTRRTGGNTGELFF.

The V call is TRBV6-5, the J call TRBJ2-7; D unclear. V was shortened by 2 bases and J by 3 bases, with 8 bases between the two germline ends. Germline assignment: CDR1 MNHEY and CDR2 SVGAGI. CDR3 length equals 13 residues. CDR3 amino acids: CASSYRASYEQYF. The CDR3 DNA reads as TGTGCCAGCAGTTACAGGGCAAGCTACGAGCAGTACTTC.

This clonotype was found many times. The V and J genes are TRBV5-5 and TRBJ1-5; D not certain. CDR1 is SGHKS and CDR2 is YYEKEE in the germline V gene (reference sequence). The V end lost 4 bases, the J end lost 4 bases, and 12 bases lay between the germline ends. This CDR3 is 14 amino acids long. This CDR3 reads CASSPKSRNQPQHF. CDR3 coding DNA: TGTGCCAGCAGCCCCAAAAGTCGAAATCAGCCCCAGCATTTT.